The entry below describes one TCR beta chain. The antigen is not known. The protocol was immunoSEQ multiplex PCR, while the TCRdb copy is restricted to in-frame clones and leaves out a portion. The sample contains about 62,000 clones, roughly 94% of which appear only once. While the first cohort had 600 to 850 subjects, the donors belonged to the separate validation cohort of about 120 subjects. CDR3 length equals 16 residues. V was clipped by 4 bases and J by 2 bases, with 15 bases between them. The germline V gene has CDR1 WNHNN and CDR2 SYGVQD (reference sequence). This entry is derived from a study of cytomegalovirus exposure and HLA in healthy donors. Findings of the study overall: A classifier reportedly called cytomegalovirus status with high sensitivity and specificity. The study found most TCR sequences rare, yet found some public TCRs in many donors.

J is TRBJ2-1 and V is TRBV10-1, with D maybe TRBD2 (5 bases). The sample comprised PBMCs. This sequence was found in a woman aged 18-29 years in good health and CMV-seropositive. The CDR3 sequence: CASSATRFMTYNEQFF. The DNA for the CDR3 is TGCGCCAGCAGTGCAACTAGATTTATGACCTACAATGAGCAGTTCTTC.